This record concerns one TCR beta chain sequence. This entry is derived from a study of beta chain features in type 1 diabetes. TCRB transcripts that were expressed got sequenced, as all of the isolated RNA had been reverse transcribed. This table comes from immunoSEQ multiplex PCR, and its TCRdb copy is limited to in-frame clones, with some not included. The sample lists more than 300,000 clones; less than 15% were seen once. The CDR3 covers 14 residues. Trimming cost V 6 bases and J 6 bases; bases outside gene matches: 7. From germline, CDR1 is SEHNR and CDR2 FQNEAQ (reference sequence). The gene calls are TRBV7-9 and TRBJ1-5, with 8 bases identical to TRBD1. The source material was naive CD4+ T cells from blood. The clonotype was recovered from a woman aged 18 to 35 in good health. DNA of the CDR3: TGTGCCAGCAGTCGTGGACAGGGAAGTCAGCCCCAGCATTTT. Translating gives CASSRGQGSQPQHF.